This is a list of T cell receptor beta chains from one sample in a study of blood T cells in healthy people across ages. One entry per CDR3 protein results from TCRdb running MiXCR on the 5' RACE reads. There are around 1,000,000 distinct CDR3 sequences in the sample; 20% to 25% occur only once, and about 0.69% lies in the top ten. These data are also associated with another study on T cells of mothers and their children.

Source material: blood. The receptors come from a girl aged 2-10 years in good health. The CDR3 runs from the conserved cysteine through the conserved F or W. The D gene is left open where the match is weak. The size field is filled for only some rows; it gives once, few, many or a size class.

TRBV29-1	-	TRBJ2-5	-	TGCAGCGCATCGGGACTCATACAAGAGACCCAGTACTTC	CSASGLIQETQYF
TRBV4-2	few	TRBJ2-5	-	TGTGCCAGCAGCCAAGTCCAAGGCAGCCAAGAGACCCAGTACTTC	CASSQVQGSQETQYF
TRBV24-1	-	TRBJ2-3	-	TGTGCCACGAGAGACGAGGCTGGCACAGATACGCAGTATTTT	CATRDEAGTDTQYF
TRBV20-1	-	TRBJ1-5	-	TGCAGTGCTAGAGCCCCCCTTTTCAACAGGTTCAATCAGCCCCAGCATTTT	CSARAPLFNRFNQPQHF
TRBV6-2/TRBV6-3	-	TRBJ2-6	-	TGTGCCAGCAGCGACAGATCCCACAGCTCTGGGGCCAACGTCCTGACTTTC	CASSDRSHSSGANVLTF
TRBV28	-	TRBJ1-1	-	TGTGCCAGCAGTTTATCAGAGGACGGCCCCACTGAAGCTTTCTTT	CASSLSEDGPTEAFF
TRBV5-1	few	TRBJ2-6	-	TGCGCCAGCAGCTTGAGTAATGCTGGGGCCAACGTCCTGACTTTC	CASSLSNAGANVLTF
TRBV29-1	few	TRBJ2-5	TRBD1	TGCAGCCTTAGGGGGCCCTGGGAGACCCAGTACTTC	CSLRGPWETQYF
TRBV11-3	-	TRBJ2-3	-	TGTGCCAGCAGCTTACTCGGGGGGCTCCCAGATACGCAGTATTTT	CASSLLGGLPDTQYF
TRBV2	-	TRBJ1-5	-	TGTGCCAGCAGTGTATCAGGGTTGGGTCAGCCCCAGCATTTT	CASSVSGLGQPQHF
TRBV29-1	-	TRBJ2-1	-	TGCAGCGTTGAAAGGGTCAGGGAATGGAATGAGCAGTTCTTC	CSVERVREWNEQFF
TRBV5-1	-	TRBJ2-5	-	TGCGCCAGCAGCTTGGGTGTCGAGTACCAAGAGACCCAGTACTTC	CASSLGVEYQETQYF
TRBV28	few	TRBJ2-5	TRBD1	TGTGCCAGCAGCACTATCCCACTTAGGACAGGCGTGGAGACCCAGTACTTC	CASSTIPLRTGVETQYF
TRBV4-1	-	TRBJ2-5	TRBD2	TGCGCCAGCAGCCACCCACCGGGACTAGCGTTAGAGACCCAGTACTTC	CASSHPPGLALETQYF
TRBV4-2	many	TRBJ1-4	-	TGTGCCAGCAGCCCCCGAGGGGAAAAACTGTTTTTT	CASSPRGEKLFF
TRBV14	few	TRBJ2-1	-	TGTGCCAGCAGCCAAGTGACAGGTTTCTCCTACAATGAGCAGTTCTTC	CASSQVTGFSYNEQFF
TRBV5-1	-	TRBJ1-1	-	TGCGCCAGCAGCCCCGTGAGGCTCACTGAAGCTTTCTTT	CASSPVRLTEAFF
TRBV29-1	few	TRBJ2-7	-	TGCAGCGTTACAGACAGGGAGGCCTACGAGCAGTACTTC	CSVTDREAYEQYF
TRBV12-3/TRBV12-4	few	TRBJ2-7	TRBD2	TGTGCCAGCAGCCCTTCGGGGACTAGCGTTCGGTACGAGCAGTACTTC	CASSPSGTSVRYEQYF
TRBV12-3/TRBV12-4	few	TRBJ2-2	-	TGTGCCAGCAGCCCAATACCAACCGGGGAGCTGTTTTTT	CASSPIPTGELFF